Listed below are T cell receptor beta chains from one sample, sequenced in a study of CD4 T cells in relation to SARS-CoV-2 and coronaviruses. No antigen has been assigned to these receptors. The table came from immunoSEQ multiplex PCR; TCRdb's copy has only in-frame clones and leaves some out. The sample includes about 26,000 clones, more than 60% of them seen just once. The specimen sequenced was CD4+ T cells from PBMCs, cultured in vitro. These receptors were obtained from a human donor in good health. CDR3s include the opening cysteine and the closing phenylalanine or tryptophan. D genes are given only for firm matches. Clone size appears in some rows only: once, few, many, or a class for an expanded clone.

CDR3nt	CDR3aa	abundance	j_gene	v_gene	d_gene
TGTGCCAGTAGTATGAGCGGGAGGGCCTACAATGAGCAGTTCTTC	CASSMSGRAYNEQFF	.	TRBJ2-1	TRBV19	TRBD2
TGTGCCAGCAGCTTAGCGGGACAGGGGGCTTACGAGCAGTACTTC	CASSLAGQGAYEQYF	.	TRBJ2-7	TRBV7-2	TRBD1
TGTGCCAGCAGCCAAACTCGGGGCACTGAAGCTTTCTTT	CASSQTRGTEAFF	few	TRBJ1-1	TRBV3-1/TRBV3-2	.
TGTGCCAGCAGTCTAAAGAGGGGACAGGGCCTCCCAGATACGCAGTATTTT	CASSLKRGQGLPDTQYF	.	TRBJ2-3	TRBV13	TRBD1
TGCGCCAGCAGTCCGTCCCCGGGGGGCCAAGGGACAGATACGCAGTATTTT	CASSPSPGGQGTDTQYF	.	TRBJ2-3	TRBV4-3	.
TGTGCCAGCAGTTACTCGGGGACAGGCGGCAATCAGCCCCAGCATTTT	CASSYSGTGGNQPQHF	.	TRBJ1-5	TRBV6-5	TRBD1
TGTGCCAGCTCACCTATTTCCGGGACAGCTCTTACCTACGAGCAGTACTTC	CASSPISGTALTYEQYF	.	TRBJ2-7	TRBV18	TRBD1
TGTGCCAGCAGTGTTCAGGGGGAAAGGGCAGATACGCAGTATTTT	CASSVQGERADTQYF	.	TRBJ2-3	TRBV2	TRBD1
TGTGCCAGCAGTTTATATGGGACAGATAATTCACCCCTCCACTTT	CASSLYGTDNSPLHF	.	TRBJ1-6	TRBV27	TRBD1
TGTGCCAGTAGTGTTCCAGGGGGAGATGGTGAAAAACTGTTTTTT	CASSVPGGDGEKLFF	.	TRBJ1-4	TRBV19	TRBD1
TGTGCCAGCAGCCAAGGATCCGGGTTATGGACTGAAGCTTTCTTT	CASSQGSGLWTEAFF	.	TRBJ1-1	TRBV14	.
TGTGCCAGCAGTTACGGGACAGGCAACGAGCAGTACTTC	CASSYGTGNEQYF	.	TRBJ2-7	TRBV12-3/TRBV12-4	TRBD1
TGCGCCAGCAGCTTGGCCGGGGGGGCAGGGAATGAGCAGTTCTTC	CASSLAGGAGNEQFF	.	TRBJ2-1	TRBV5-1	TRBD2
TGTGCCAGCAGTGAAAGAGTTTTTCGGGGGGTGAACACTGAAGCTTTCTTT	CASSERVFRGVNTEAFF	.	TRBJ1-1	TRBV6-1	.
TGTGCCAGCAGCTTAGAGGCGACAGGGTCCACCCGGGAGCTGTTTTTT	CASSLEATGSTRELFF	.	TRBJ2-2	TRBV11-3	TRBD1
TGTGCCAGCAGCTTGGAGGGGGTTCGAAACACCATATATTTT	CASSLEGVRNTIYF	.	TRBJ1-3	TRBV5-4	.
TGTGCCAGCAGTCTATGGTCCGGGGGCGCGGGCGGGGAGCTGTTTTTT	CASSLWSGGAGGELFF	once	TRBJ2-2	TRBV7-8	.
TGTGCCAGCAGCCGATTCGGACAGGGGGGATCCTATGGCTACACCTTC	CASSRFGQGGSYGYTF	.	TRBJ1-2	TRBV11-2	TRBD1
TGTGCCAGCAGCTCCATTAGGGCCGGGGGCTATGGCTACACCTTC	CASSSIRAGGYGYTF	.	TRBJ1-2	TRBV11-2	.
TGTGCCTCCTCAACCCTGTTTGGGCAGCTTAATTCACCCCTCCACTTT	CASSTLFGQLNSPLHF	.	TRBJ1-6	TRBV7-2	.
TGTGCCAGCAGCCAAACCAGGGGTGGCTACACCTTC	CASSQTRGGYTF	.	TRBJ1-2	TRBV3-1/TRBV3-2	.
TGTGCCAGCAGCCCGGAGGGCAGGTTGAACAATGAGCAGTTCTTC	CASSPEGRLNNEQFF	.	TRBJ2-1	TRBV5-4	.
TGTGCCAGCAGTTACGAAATAGCGGGCACAGATACGCAGTATTTT	CASSYEIAGTDTQYF	.	TRBJ2-3	TRBV6-5	.
TGTGCCAGCAGCTTTAGCGGGGGGGCTTACAATGAGCAGTTCTTC	CASSFSGGAYNEQFF	.	TRBJ2-1	TRBV7-2	TRBD2
TGTGCCAGCAGCTTGATGGGACAGGCGGAGACCCAGTACTTC	CASSLMGQAETQYF	.	TRBJ2-5	TRBV5-4	TRBD1
TGTGCCAGCAGCTTGTCCCAGAACACTGAAGCTTTCTTT	CASSLSQNTEAFF	few	TRBJ1-1	TRBV7-2	.
TGTGCCAGCAGCCGCCACGGGACAGGCCCCTCTGGGGCCAACGTCCTGACTTTC	CASSRHGTGPSGANVLTF	.	TRBJ2-6	TRBV7-2	TRBD1
TGCAGCGTTCTTGCGGTCCGGGCGAACACTGAAGCTTTCTTT	CSVLAVRANTEAFF	few	TRBJ1-1	TRBV29-1	.
TGTGCCAGCAGCTTGGGGGACCGCTATGGCTACACCTTC	CASSLGDRYGYTF	.	TRBJ1-2	TRBV5-6	.
TGTGCCAGCAGTTACTCGCAGGGAGGAAACTATGGCTACACCTTC	CASSYSQGGNYGYTF	.	TRBJ1-2	TRBV6-2/TRBV6-3	.
TGTGCCAGCAGCTTAGCAGTGATGCGGGGGGTTGCCGGGAATGAGCAGTTCTTC	CASSLAVMRGVAGNEQFF	.	TRBJ2-1	TRBV7-2	TRBD2
TGCGCCAGCAGCCAAGGGAGGACAGGCGCCTACGAGCAGTACTTC	CASSQGRTGAYEQYF	.	TRBJ2-7	TRBV4-3	TRBD1
TGTGCCAGCAGCCAAGGCGGGGCGGGGGATACGCAGTATTTT	CASSQGGAGDTQYF	.	TRBJ2-3	TRBV4-2	.
TGTGCCAGTAGTGGATCGGACATCGGGGACGGAGGAGCTTTCTTT	CASSGSDIGDGGAFF	.	TRBJ1-1	TRBV19	.
TGTGCCAGCGTTGCTACAGGGCGGGATACGCAGTATTTT	CASVATGRDTQYF	.	TRBJ2-3	TRBV6-6	.
TGTGCCAGCAGTTACGGGTTGGGTCAGCCCCAGCATTTT	CASSYGLGQPQHF	.	TRBJ1-5	TRBV6-5	.
TGTGCCTGGAGTGGCAGGGTGCGAGAGACCCAGTACTTC	CAWSGRVRETQYF	.	TRBJ2-5	TRBV30	.
TGCGCCAGCAGCCAGCTGGGTGGGAGGGGGGGCACCGGGGAGCTGTTTTTT	CASSQLGGRGGTGELFF	.	TRBJ2-2	TRBV4-1	.
TGTGCCATCAGTGACCAGAGGGGGGAGACCCAGTACTTC	CAISDQRGETQYF	.	TRBJ2-5	TRBV10-3	.
TGTGCCAGCAGTTTCGGCAGCACCGGGGAGCTGTTTTTT	CASSFGSTGELFF	.	TRBJ2-2	TRBV12-3/TRBV12-4	.
TGTGCCAGCACCCTAGAGGGACAGGGGGCAGGCTACACCTTC	CASTLEGQGAGYTF	.	TRBJ1-2	TRBV2	TRBD1
TGTGCCAGCAGCATGCGGGACAGAAGCAATGAAAAACTGTTTTTT	CASSMRDRSNEKLFF	.	TRBJ1-4	TRBV13	TRBD1
TGTGCCAGCAGCTTAGGCAGCGTCTACAATGAGCAGTTCTTC	CASSLGSVYNEQFF	.	TRBJ2-1	TRBV7-2	.
TGTGCCAGCAGCCAAGCTCCGGACAGCCCCTACGAGCAGTACTTC	CASSQAPDSPYEQYF	.	TRBJ2-7	TRBV3-1/TRBV3-2	.
TGTGCCAGCAGCTTAGCACCGGGGCCGTACACTGAAGCTTTCTTT	CASSLAPGPYTEAFF	once	TRBJ1-1	TRBV7-3	.
TGTGCCAGCATGGAAAATGAAAAACTGTTTTTT	CASMENEKLFF	.	TRBJ1-4	TRBV2	.
TGTGCCATCAAGGAGCTAGCGGCTTACAATGAGCAGTTCTTC	CAIKELAAYNEQFF	.	TRBJ2-1	TRBV10-3	TRBD2
TGCGCCAGCACTCCCGTTCGAGAGGTGGGCACAGATACGCAGTATTTT	CASTPVREVGTDTQYF	.	TRBJ2-3	TRBV5-1	.
TGTGCCAGCAGCTTAGCAGGACAGCACAATGAGCAGTTCTTC	CASSLAGQHNEQFF	.	TRBJ2-1	TRBV11-3	.
TGTGCCAGCAGCTCCGGGACGGGTGTTGAAAAACTGTTTTTT	CASSSGTGVEKLFF	.	TRBJ1-4	TRBV7-9	.
TGTGCCAGCAGCTCAGGGGTTTACACTGAAGCTTTCTTT	CASSSGVYTEAFF	.	TRBJ1-1	TRBV5-4	.
TGTGCCAGTACCCACGCTGACAGGGCTGGAAACACCATATATTTT	CASTHADRAGNTIYF	.	TRBJ1-3	TRBV19	TRBD1
TGTGCCAGCAGCTTAGAGACCTCCACTGAAGCTTTCTTT	CASSLETSTEAFF	once	TRBJ1-1	TRBV7-2	.
TGTGCCAGCAGCCAAGGAGGGTCGGGTATAAATGAAAAACTGTTTTTT	CASSQGGSGINEKLFF	.	TRBJ1-4	TRBV4-2	.